These 28 T cell receptor beta chains were all obtained from the same sample, sequenced in a study of graft-versus-host responses after intestinal transplantation. Clones were sequenced by immunoSEQ multiplex PCR, and TCRdb holds only the in-frame ones, with some missing. The table has more than 50,000 clones, under 95% seen once. The material was PBMCs, obtained less than 130 days after intestinal transplantation. The receptors were gathered from a human patient who received an intestinal transplant, so some T cells may come from the graft donor.

The CDR3 spells CASRIYNEQFF. The CDR3 nucleotides are TGTGCCAGCAGGATATACAATGAGCAGTTCTTC. The chain joins TRBV5-6 to TRBJ2-1; D is unresolved. CDR3 length: 11 amino acids. Germline values: CDR1 SGHDT, CDR2 YYEEEE. V lost 5 bases and J 4 bases, leaving 4 bases between the germline ends.

The rearrangement uses TRBV5-1 and TRBJ1-1; tentative D call: TRBD1 (5 bases). Germline V CDR1 and CDR2: SGHRS, YFSETQ. The ends were cut back, 0 bases at V and 6 bases at J, with 15 bases in the middle. CDR3 length equals 15 residues. The CDR3 DNA sequence: TGCGCCAGCAGCTTGGGTCCCGCTCAGGGCCCTGAAGCTTTCTTT. It translates to CASSLGPAQGPEAFF.

Here the CDR3 DNA reads TGCGCCAGCAGTATGACAAAGTACGAGCAGTACTTC. The encoded protein is CASSMTKYEQYF. The chain joins TRBV10-1 to TRBJ2-7; D call uncertain. Germline V gene lookup returns CDR1 WNHNN and CDR2 SYGVQD (reference sequence). The CDR3 sequence is 12 residues long. V was trimmed by 5 bases and J by 4 bases, leaving 9 bases between them.

The rearrangement links TRBV19 to TRBJ2-2; the D is unclear. The germline CDR1 and CDR2 sequences are LNHDA and SQIVND (reference sequence). This CDR3 is 12 amino acids long. V was clipped by 7 bases and J by 2 bases, with 5 bases between them. This chain's CDR3 is CASNSNTGELFF. CDR3 nucleotides: TGTGCCAGTAATAGTAACACCGGGGAGCTGTTTTTT.

The rearrangement uses TRBV4-1 and TRBJ2-7; 10 bases are shared with TRBD1. Germline V gene sequence: CDR1 MGHRA, CDR2 YSYEKL. The CDR3 is made up of 16 amino acids. Losses at the gene ends were 0 bases for V and 5 bases for J; bases not matched to a gene: 7. The CDR3 nucleotides are TGCGCCAGCAGCCAAGAAACTCCGGGACAGGGGAACGAGCAGTACTTC. Its protein is CASSQETPGQGNEQYF.

The chain carries TRBV18 and TRBJ1-1, with TRBD1 matching over 8 bases. The CDR3 loop spans 13 amino acids. J gave up 2 bases and V 6 bases, and 2 bases lay outside the gene matches. CDR1 and CDR2 (germline): KGHSH, LQKENI. The CDR3 nucleotides are TGTGCCAGCTCTGGACAGGGAAACACTGAAGCTTTCTTT. This encodes CASSGQGNTEAFF. Full variable domain (remainder filled in from reference TRBV18 and TRBJ1-1): NAGVMQNPRHLVRRRGQEARLRCSPMKGHSHVYWYRQLPEEGLKFMVYLQKENIIDESGMPKERFSAEFPKEGPSILRIQQVVRGDSAAYFCASSGQGNTEAFFGQGTRLTVV.

Written as DNA, the CDR3 is TGCGCCAGCAGCCGCCGGGACAGTTGGCACAATGAGCAGTTCTTC. It yields the protein CASSRRDSWHNEQFF. This rearrangement joins TRBV5-1 to TRBJ2-1; 7 bases are shared with TRBD1. The V gene's germline CDR1 is SGHRS and CDR2 YFSETQ. V dropped 4 bases and J dropped 5; count of bases not matched to a gene: 9. This CDR3 region has 15 residues.

The V gene is TRBV5-1, the J gene TRBJ2-7, with D possibly being TRBD1 (5 bases). The germline gives CDR1 SGHRS, CDR2 YFSETQ. This CDR3 is 13 amino acids long. Between the trimmed V and J ends, which lost 0 bases and 6 bases, there was a span of 10 bases. The CDR3 sequence: CASSLVGASEQYF. The CDR3 DNA follows: TGCGCCAGCAGCTTGGTAGGGGCCAGCGAGCAGTACTTC.

This chain uses TRBV9 with TRBJ1-3; D call uncertain. This CDR3 is built from 14 residues. Trimming pared 0 bases from V and 2 bases from J, leaving 6 bases between. The germline gives CDR1 SGDLS, CDR2 YYNGEE. CDR3 nucleotides: TGTGCCAGCAGCGTAGACGGGGCTGGAAACACCATATATTTT. Protein product: CASSVDGAGNTIYF.

The chain carries TRBV9 and TRBJ1-1; D possibly corresponds to TRBD1 (5 bases). This CDR3 region has 14 residues. CDR1 SGDLS and CDR2 YYNGEE come from the germline V gene. Trimming cost V 3 bases and J 3 bases, with 12 bases left between them. In DNA form, the CDR3 reads TGTGCCAGCAGCGCCAGGGTGACGGACACTGAAGCTTTCTTT. This sequence encodes CASSARVTDTEAFF.

V is TRBV2 and J is TRBJ2-1; D is undetermined. The CDR3 sequence is 12 residues long. CDR1 is SNHLY, CDR2 FYNNEI, per germline. V was shortened by 2 bases and J by 9 bases, with 8 bases between the two germline ends. CDR3 bases: TGTGCCAGCAGTGAATCACGAAGTGAGCAGTTCTTC. It yields the protein CASSESRSEQFF.

The chain couples TRBV6-1 to TRBJ1-5; D unclear. The CDR3 spans 13 residues. The V and J ends lost 3 bases and 6 bases respectively, with 9 bases between them. Per germline, CDR1 MNHNS and CDR2 SASEGT. The CDR3 protein is CASSDAGSQPQHF. For the CDR3, the DNA is TGTGCCAGCAGTGACGCCGGGAGTCAGCCCCAGCATTTT.

The gene calls are TRBV7-2 and TRBJ2-1; TRBD2 might be the D (5 bases). V was clipped by 3 bases and J by 1 base, with 7 bases between them. The CDR3 is 14 amino acids. CDR1 and CDR2 (germline): SGHTA, FQGNSA. This chain's CDR3 is CASSFSGSYNEQFF. In DNA, the CDR3 is TGTGCCAGCAGCTTTTCGGGGTCCTACAATGAGCAGTTCTTC.

The chain combines TRBV28 with TRBJ2-4; 7 bases fit TRBD2. CDR3 size: 13 residues. Germline V gene lookup returns CDR1 MDHEN and CDR2 SYDVKM. After removal of 2 bases from V and 6 bases from J, the junction contained 1 base not matched to a gene. The CDR3: CASSLASGNIQYF. The CDR3 nucleotides read TGTGCCAGCAGTTTAGCTAGCGGAAACATTCAGTACTTC.

The chain couples TRBV4-1 to TRBJ1-1; unclear D gene. CDR1 and CDR2 (germline): MGHRA, YSYEKL. This CDR3 contains 16 residues. V gave up 0 bases and J gave up 0 bases, with 11 bases separating them. The CDR3 region has the DNA TGCGCCAGCAGCCAAGATAGGGCCTGGATGAACACTGAAGCTTTCTTT. Protein sequence: CASSQDRAWMNTEAFF.

The chain recombines TRBV4-1 with TRBJ2-3, with D possibly TRBD2 on 6 matching bases. Looked up from germline, CDR1 is MGHRA and CDR2 is YSYEKL. The CDR3 spans 18 residues. V was cut by 1 base and J by 0 bases, with 17 bases left in between. The CDR3 reads CASSQGELLGGSTDTQYF. CDR3 in DNA: TGCGCCAGCAGCCAAGGAGAGCTCCTCGGGGGAAGCACAGATACGCAGTATTTT.

This sequence joins TRBV2 and TRBJ2-2; weak D call: TRBD2 (6 bases). Germline V CDR1 and CDR2: SNHLY, FYNNEI. The CDR3 has 14 amino acids. V gave up 6 bases and J gave up 3 bases, with 11 bases separating them. This CDR3 is CASRAPGDTGELFF. DNA for the CDR3: TGTGCCAGCAGGGCTCCGGGAGACACCGGGGAGCTGTTTTTT.

J is TRBJ2-5 and V is TRBV19; D not certain. The V end lost 7 bases, the J end lost 5 bases, and 14 bases lay between the germline ends. Germline CDR1 LNHDA, CDR2 SQIVND (reference sequence). This CDR3 is built from 13 residues. The CDR3 coding sequence is TGTGCCAGTACAAAGGCCGACGGTGAGACCCAGTACTTC. This sequence encodes CASTKADGETQYF. Variable domain in full (rest from reference TRBV19 and TRBJ2-5): DGGITQSPKYLFRKEGQNVTLSCEQNLNHDAMYWYRQDPGQGLRLIYYSQIVNDFQKGDIAEGYSVSREKKESFPLTVTSAQKNPTAFYLCASTKADGETQYFGPGTRLLVL.

This chain links TRBV5-1 with TRBJ2-4; D call uncertain. The CDR3 covers 15 residues. Trimming shortened V by 2 bases and J by 0 bases, and 9 bases separated the two germline ends. Per the germline V gene, CDR1 is SGHRS and CDR2 is YFSETQ. The CDR3: CASSFDIQAKNIQYF. The CDR3 nucleotides are TGCGCCAGCAGCTTCGACATTCAAGCCAAAAACATTCAGTACTTC.

The genes are TRBV10-3 and TRBJ2-7; tentatively, D is TRBD1 or TRBD2 (6 bases each). Trimming removed 2 bases at V and 3 bases at J, with 14 bases between. This CDR3 comprises 15 residues. The V gene's germline CDR1 is ENHRY and CDR2 SYGVKD. The DNA for the CDR3 is TGTGCCATCAGTGAGCAGGAAGGAGGGGGCTACGAGCAGTACTTC. Its translation is CAISEQEGGGYEQYF.

This chain connects TRBV5-1 to TRBJ2-2; the D is unclear. Trimming removed 0 bases from V and 5 bases from J, with 11 bases in between. Per germline, CDR1 SGHRS and CDR2 YFSETQ. The CDR3 has 15 residues. CDR3 bases: TGCGCCAGCAGCTTGGGCCCGACGGTGACCGGGGAGCTGTTTTTT. As protein: CASSLGPTVTGELFF.

The chain employs TRBV9 and TRBJ2-3, with D possibly matching TRBD2 (5 bases). The V and J ends lost 1 base and 6 bases respectively, with 12 bases between them. CDR1 SGDLS and CDR2 YYNGEE come from the germline V gene. The CDR3 loop spans 14 amino acids. The CDR3 here is CASSVSGWSDTQYF. The CDR3 coding sequence is TGTGCCAGCAGCGTATCGGGGTGGTCCGATACGCAGTATTTT.

This clone has just one count. The V gene is TRBV15, the J gene TRBJ1-2; the D gene is possibly TRBD1 (5 bases). Looked up from germline, CDR1 is LNHNV and CDR2 is YYDKDF (reference sequence). V dropped 1 base and J dropped 3 bases, with 9 bases sitting between them. There are 14 residues in the CDR3. The CDR3 DNA is TGTGCCACCAGCAGAGTGGGGCGGGACTATGGCTACACCTTC. This codes for CATSRVGRDYGYTF.

This clone has a handful of counts. This chain connects TRBV11-2 to TRBJ2-7, with D possibly matching TRBD2 (6 bases). CDR1 SGHAT and CDR2 FQNNGV come from the germline V gene. The germline V and J ends were trimmed by 8 bases and 5 bases, with 22 bases remaining between them. The CDR3 has 15 residues. CDR3 residues: CASSYAGGRGDEQYF. As DNA, the CDR3 is TGTGCCAGCTCGTATGCTGGGGGGAGAGGCGACGAGCAGTACTTC.

The rearrangement joins TRBV5-1 to TRBJ2-3; the match to TRBD1 covers 7 bases. The germline V gene encodes CDR1 SGHRS and CDR2 YFSETQ. V gave up 4 bases and J gave up 4 bases; unmatched junction bases: 6. The length of the CDR3 is 14 residues. DNA of the CDR3: TGCGCCAGCAGCCAAGACAGGGCCGCAGATACGCAGTATTTT. It codes for CASSQDRAADTQYF.

The V call is TRBV2, the J call TRBJ1-6; no clear D. The length of the CDR3 is 19 residues. Germline loops: CDR1 SNHLY, CDR2 FYNNEI. Trimming took 1 base from V and 0 from J, leaving 16 bases between them. The CDR3 DNA reads TGTGCCAGCAGTGAAGTTTTCGGGGTCGGAATCTCCTATAATTCACCCCTCCACTTT. It specifies CASSEVFGVGISYNSPLHF.

This chain links TRBV28 with TRBJ1-3, with D hard to call. Trimming cost V 5 bases and J 4 bases, with 9 bases left between them. There are 13 residues in the CDR3. Per germline, CDR1 MDHEN and CDR2 SYDVKM. The CDR3 loop reads CASSPPLGNTIYF. In nucleotides, the CDR3 is TGTGCCAGCAGTCCCCCGCTCGGAAACACCATATATTTT.

V gene TRBV6-1 combines with J gene TRBJ2-1, with 7 bases matching TRBD2. The CDR3 runs 17 residues. CDR1 MNHNS and CDR2 SASEGT come from the germline V gene. V trimming: 2 bases; J trimming: 8 bases; junction bases outside the gene matches: 15. This CDR3 is CASSESGWDYSPYEQFF. The CDR3 bases are TGTGCCAGCAGTGAATCCGGGTGGGACTACTCACCGTATGAGCAGTTCTTC.